The present TCR beta chain was sequenced within a study of cytomegalovirus exposure and HLA in healthy donors. Across the whole study: Earlier, 90 million to 140 million unique TCR beta sequences were recovered from approximately 180 million T cells by an analysis. Study-level results: Investigators reported 150 to 200 TCR beta chains as tied to cytomegalovirus.

As concerns this clone: Antigen: not known.

There are 16 residues in the CDR3. The trim removed 0 bases at V and 0 bases at J, leaving 4 bases unmatched. Germline V CDR1 and CDR2: SGHNT, YYREEE (reference sequence). PCR amplification relied on 60 Vbeta primers (plus 13 Jbeta primers). Using immunoSEQ multiplex PCR, the repertoire was profiled, and TCRdb retains in-frame clones only, with some absent. The repertoire table contains 140,000 to 150,000 clones. Sequencing was carried out using PBMCs. The chain combines TRBV5-4 with TRBJ1-1; TRBD1 matches at 8 bases. The TCR was taken from a male donor in good health and CMV-seronegative. As DNA, the CDR3 is TGTGCCAGCAGCTTGGGGACAGGGCGGGTGAACACTGAAGCTTTCTTT. Translation gives CASSLGTGRVNTEAFF.